The rows below give T cell receptor beta chains drawn from one sample of a study of metastatic and nonmetastatic thyroid tumors. TCRdb reanalyzed the PCR reads with MiXCR. The table has some 15,000 clones, around 3.6% seen once. The sequenced sample consisted of tumor tissue. These receptors all stem from a female donor with papillary thyroid cancer or a benign thyroid nodule (not recorded which). Some clones in this sample may be carry-over from other donors' samples. CDR3s include the opening cysteine and the closing phenylalanine or tryptophan. The order of the fields is D gene, J gene, clone size, V gene, CDR3 DNA, CDR3 protein. A D gene is named only where the DNA matches it firmly. Size is omitted from some rows. Given values are once, few, many or a class for expanded clones.

d_gene: TRBD1
j_gene: TRBJ1-2
abundance: few
v_gene: TRBV6-1
CDR3nt: TGTGCCAGCAGATCAACAGGGGACTATGGCTACACCTTC
CDR3aa: CASRSTGDYGYTF

d_gene: NA
j_gene: TRBJ1-1
abundance: few
v_gene: TRBV12-3/TRBV12-4
CDR3nt: TGTGCCAGCAGTTTTGGATCGGGGGGATTCACTGAAGCTTTCTTT
CDR3aa: CASSFGSGGFTEAFF

d_gene: NA
j_gene: TRBJ2-3
abundance: few
v_gene: TRBV6-9
CDR3nt: TGTGCCAGCAGTTTAGGGGGGACAGCGGTAACAGATACGCACTATTTT
CDR3aa: CASSLGGTAVTDTHYF

d_gene: NA
j_gene: TRBJ1-5
abundance: few
v_gene: TRBV19
CDR3nt: TGTGCCAGTAGTATGGGTCCACCCCTATTAGGCAATCAGCCCCAGCATTTT
CDR3aa: CASSMGPPLLGNQPQHF

d_gene: NA
j_gene: TRBJ2-7
abundance: few
v_gene: TRBV27
CDR3nt: TGTGCCAGCAGTTATTCCCGGCACGAGCAGTACTTC
CDR3aa: CASSYSRHEQYF

d_gene: NA
j_gene: TRBJ1-5
abundance: few
v_gene: TRBV6-1
CDR3nt: TGTGCCAGCAAGGGTTACGAGGGTCAGCCCCAGCATTTT
CDR3aa: CASKGYEGQPQHF

d_gene: TRBD1
j_gene: TRBJ2-1
abundance: NA
v_gene: TRBV12-3/TRBV12-4
CDR3nt: TGTGCCTCCAGGGGGCTCCACAATGAGCAGTTCTTC
CDR3aa: CASRGLHNEQFF

d_gene: NA
j_gene: TRBJ2-7
abundance: few
v_gene: TRBV12-3/TRBV12-4
CDR3nt: TGTGCCAGCAGTTTGGCGGTTAGTCGCTACGAGCAGTACTTC
CDR3aa: CASSLAVSRYEQYF

d_gene: NA
j_gene: TRBJ2-2
abundance: many
v_gene: TRBV24-1
CDR3nt: TGTGCCACCAGTGATTTTACCGGGACGAACACCGGGGAGCTGTTTTTT
CDR3aa: CATSDFTGTNTGELFF

d_gene: TRBD1
j_gene: TRBJ1-6
abundance: few
v_gene: TRBV27
CDR3nt: TGTGCCAGCAGTTTAGGACAGGATAATTCACCCCTCCACTTT
CDR3aa: CASSLGQDNSPLHF

d_gene: NA
j_gene: TRBJ1-5
abundance: few
v_gene: TRBV28
CDR3nt: TGTGCCAGCAGCAGTCCGGACCATCAGCCCCAGCATTTT
CDR3aa: CASSSPDHQPQHF